This entry is about one TCR beta chain. CDR3 length: 17 residues. Germline CDR1 reads DFQATT; CDR2 reads SNEGSKA (reference sequence). V shed 6 bases and J 4 bases; nucleotides not matched to a gene: 10. The data originate from a study of regulatory T cells in long-lasting Graves disease. Both iRepertoire HTBI primers and Arm-PCR of CDR3 regions were used to build the TCR beta libraries. Via MiXCR, TCRdb re-called the multiplex PCR reads, giving one row per CDR3 protein. The sample holds 500,000 or so distinct CDR3 sequences; 13% to 15% are singletons and the top ten take more than 15%. The time point denotes: newly diagnosed GD, antithyroid drugs for less than 3 months. Following extraction of RNA from PBMCs, that RNA was used to make the TCR library. The same sample was also used in a study of T cells in Graves' hyperthyroidism and ophthalmopathy.

This chain uses TRBV20-1 with TRBJ2-1; 15 nucleotides align to TRBD2. The sequence was obtained from a woman aged 45-65 years with Graves disease. The input for sequencing was peripheral blood mononuclear cells (PBMCs), taken at new diagnosis, from a patient treated with antithyroid drugs. CDR3: CSASQLGTSGRYNEQFF. The CDR3 region has the DNA TGCAGTGCGAGTCAGTTGGGGACTAGCGGGAGGTACAATGAGCAGTTCTTC.